The 23 T cell receptor beta chains below all came from one sample that was sequenced in a study of early T cells in non-severe SARS-CoV-2 infection. One entry per CDR3 protein results from TCRdb running MiXCR on the 5' RACE reads. The sample holds around 67,000 distinct CDR3 sequences, 11% seen once. Sequencing input: whole blood. The receptor set was obtained from an adult who was a healthcare worker with PCR-confirmed SARS-CoV-2 infection or an uninfected control (not recorded which).

This clonotype has a handful of counts. The chain combines TRBV28 with TRBJ2-3; 7 bases fit TRBD1. This CDR3 contains 14 residues. Germline V CDR1 and CDR2: MDHEN, SYDVKM. V was clipped by 5 bases and J by 1 base; unmatched bases: 3. CDR3 nucleotides: TGTGCCAGCAGTATTGGACAGGGCACAGATACGCAGTATTTT. The encoded protein is CASSIGQGTDTQYF.

This clonotype was picked up a small number of times. The V and J genes are TRBV7-8 and TRBJ2-7; D is unresolved. The CDR3 totals 14 residues. Germline CDR1 is SGHVS and CDR2 is FQNEAQ. Trimming removed 1 base at V and 6 bases at J, with 13 bases between. As DNA, the CDR3 is TGTGCCAGCAGCTTAGGGGCCGTCCCAGGCGAGCAGTACTTC. Translating gives CASSLGAVPGEQYF.

This clonotype has only a few counts. The chain links TRBV9 to TRBJ1-6; possibly TRBD1 for D (5 bases). Per the germline V gene, CDR1 is SGDLS and CDR2 is YYNGEE. This CDR3 has 17 amino acids. V lost 4 bases and J lost 0, with 14 bases in between. CDR3 sequence reads: CASSLSWGNSYNSPLHF. The CDR3 DNA reads as TGTGCCAGCAGCTTGTCCTGGGGGAACTCCTATAATTCACCCCTCCACTTT. Drawing the rest from reference TRBV9 and TRBJ1-6, the complete variable domain is DSGVTQTPKHLITATGQRVTLRCSPRSGDLSVYWYQQSLDQGLQFLIQYYNGEERAKGNILERFSAQQFPDLHSELNLSSLELGDSALYFCASSLSWGNSYNSPLHFGNGTRLTVT.

This clonotype appeared many times. The V call is TRBV21-1, the J call TRBJ1-5; TRBD1 is the table's D call, not checked against the DNA. TRBV21-1 is annotated as a pseudogene. CDR3 length: 17 amino acids. CDR3 nucleotide sequence: TGTGCCAGCAGCCCCCCTGGGGGGCCCTTCTTAAATCAGCCCCAGCATTTT. Translation gives CASSPPGGPFLNQPQHF.

The chain links TRBV3-1 to TRBJ1-2; D not resolved. The CDR3 totals 18 residues. The germline V gene encodes CDR1 LGHDT and CDR2 YNNKEL (reference sequence). V lost 3 bases and J lost 1, with 21 bases in between. CDR3 coding DNA: TGTGCCAGCAGCCAGAAAGCCCCGGGTCTCGGACTTAACTATGGCTACACCTTC. It translates to CASSQKAPGLGLNYGYTF.

This clonotype was observed many times. The CDR3 sequence: CASSQDTLSTGALYPEQFF. CDR3 nucleotide sequence: TGTGCCAGCAGCCAAGACACCCTTTCTACAGGGGCCCTCTACCCTGAGCAGTTCTTC. The V gene is TRBV3-1, the J gene TRBJ2-1; 7 nucleotides match TRBD1. Germline CDR1 LGHDT, CDR2 YNNKEL (reference sequence). J was trimmed by 9 bases and V by 0 bases; bases with no gene match: 20. The CDR3 sequence is 19 residues long.

This clonotype has a count of ten or more. The CDR3 reads CAWSGQSSGGLYNEQFF. For the CDR3, the DNA is TGTGCCTGGAGTGGCCAGAGTAGCGGGGGGCTATACAATGAGCAGTTCTTC. The chain recombines TRBV30 with TRBJ2-1, with 10 bases fitting TRBD2. J was trimmed by 4 bases and V by 1 base; bases with no gene match: 10. This CDR3 has 17 amino acids. CDR1 is GTSNPN and CDR2 is SVGIG in the germline V gene (reference sequence).

The chain employs TRBV10-3 and TRBJ2-5; D is ambiguous. Per the germline V gene, CDR1 is ENHRY and CDR2 is SYGVKD. V gave up 2 bases and J gave up 5 bases, with 3 bases separating them. This CDR3 spans 11 amino acids. DNA of the CDR3: TGTGCCATCAGTGAGAGGGAGACCCAGTACTTC. Protein: CAISERETQYF.

The rearrangement links TRBV29-1 to TRBJ2-1; no firm D call. Deletions cut 7 bases from V and 3 bases from J, with 16 bases between. The CDR3 contains 14 residues. CDR1 is SQVTM, CDR2 ANQGSEA, per germline. CDR3 residues: CSAPGQRLYNEQFF. The CDR3 DNA sequence: TGCAGCGCCCCTGGGCAGCGCCTCTACAATGAGCAGTTCTTC.

This clonotype showed up many times. This rearrangement joins TRBV6-2 or TRBV6-3 to TRBJ2-3; D possibly corresponds to TRBD1 (5 bases). Germline V gene data show CDR1 as MNHEY and CDR2 as SVGEGT. The V and J ends lost 7 bases and 3 bases respectively, with 17 bases between them. This CDR3 has 15 amino acids. The chain's CDR3 is CASNNRGSSTDTQYF. The CDR3 region has the DNA TGTGCCAGCAACAATAGGGGCAGCTCGACAGATACGCAGTATTTT.

This clonotype was seen repeatedly, ten times or more. The V and J genes are TRBV28 and TRBJ1-3, with 7 bases aligning to TRBD1. The CDR3 spans 15 residues. The junction had 11 bases not matched to a gene; V was cut back by 8 bases and J by 4 bases. Germline V lookup: CDR1 MDHEN, CDR2 SYDVKM. The CDR3 here is CASGRLGTVGNTIYF. DNA of the CDR3: TGTGCCAGCGGAAGACTGGGGACAGTCGGAAACACCATATATTTT.

This clonotype was picked up many times. The rearrangement joins TRBV13 to TRBJ2-1; 10 bases line up with TRBD1. The CDR3 loop spans 18 amino acids. Germline CDR1 reads PRHDT; CDR2 reads FYEKMQ (reference sequence). The V segment lost 5 bases and the J segment 9 bases; nucleotides outside the gene matches: 19. CDR3 DNA sequence: TGTGCCAGCAGCGTGAAATTCGCCGGGGACAGGGGCTGGGGTGAGCAGTTCTTC. Protein product: CASSVKFAGDRGWGEQFF. Full variable domain (missing parts from reference TRBV13 and TRBJ2-1): AAGVIQSPRHLIKEKRETATLKCYPIPRHDTVYWYQQGPGQDPQFLISFYEKMQSDKGSIPDRFSAQQFSDYHSELNMSSLELGDSALYFCASSVKFAGDRGWGEQFFGPGTRLTVL.

This clonotype was detected only a few times. The V call is TRBV29-1, the J call TRBJ2-7; the D is unclear. The CDR3 contains 11 residues. Germline assignment: CDR1 SQVTM and CDR2 ANQGSEA. Between the trimmed V and J ends, which lost 4 bases and 3 bases, there was a span of 7 bases. This CDR3 is CSVGTDYEQYF. CDR3 sequence (DNA): TGCAGCGTTGGCACGGACTACGAGCAGTACTTC.

This clonotype has at least ten counts. The genes are TRBV5-1 and TRBJ2-2; D gene uncertain. Trimming took off 4 bases at V and 7 bases at J, with 11 bases between the two ends. The CDR3 spans 13 residues. Looked up from germline, CDR1 is SGHRS and CDR2 is YFSETQ. The CDR3 DNA sequence: TGCGCCAGCAGCACCGGCCCTTACGGGGAGCTGTTTTTT. Protein sequence: CASSTGPYGELFF.

The chain employs TRBV4-1 and TRBJ2-7; 9 positions agree with TRBD1. CDR1 MGHRA and CDR2 YSYEKL come from the germline V gene. CDR3 length: 15 residues. The J segment lost 5 bases and the V segment lost 1 base, leaving 6 bases of the junction unmatched. The CDR3 here is CASSQAGQGLDEQYF. DNA of the CDR3: TGCGCCAGCAGCCAAGCGGGACAGGGTTTGGACGAGCAGTACTTC.

At least ten counts were recorded for this clonotype. This sequence joins TRBV2 and TRBJ2-7; 8 nucleotides match TRBD1. Germline V gene data show CDR1 as SNHLY and CDR2 as FYNNEI. This CDR3 contains 12 residues. Losses at the gene ends were 8 bases for V and 4 bases for J; bases not matched to a gene: 4. The CDR3 DNA is TGTGCCAGCGCCCAGGGGGCGTACGAGCAGTACTTC. Translation: CASAQGAYEQYF.

This clonotype was detected ten times or more. V and J are TRBV4-2 and TRBJ2-1, with 7 bases matching TRBD1. Trimming took 2 bases from V and 5 from J; bases not matched to a gene: 15. This CDR3 spans 18 amino acids. Germline assignment: CDR1 LGHNA and CDR2 YNFKEQ. The CDR3 sequence: CASSQPMKPGQDNNEQFF. The CDR3 DNA follows: TGTGCCAGCAGCCAACCCATGAAGCCCGGACAGGATAACAATGAGCAGTTCTTC.

This clonotype was counted between two and nine times. The chain combines TRBV12-3 or TRBV12-4 with TRBJ2-3; D is possibly TRBD2 (6 bases). The V end was cut by 4 bases, the J end by 1 base, with 15 bases between. CDR3 length: 16 amino acids. The chain's CDR3 is CASSSGTAKGTDTQYF. The CDR3 DNA reads as TGTGCCAGCAGTTCCGGGACTGCGAAGGGCACAGATACGCAGTATTTT.

This clonotype was detected ten times or more. V is TRBV27 and J is TRBJ2-1, with 8 bases fitting TRBD1. The CDR3 has 15 residues. CDR1 is MNHEY, CDR2 SMNVEV, per germline (reference sequence). V dropped 6 bases and J dropped 0; count of bases not matched to a gene: 4. The chain's CDR3 is CASRPGTGSYNEQFF. The CDR3 DNA follows: TGTGCCAGCAGACCCGGGACAGGCTCCTACAATGAGCAGTTCTTC.

This clonotype was picked up many times. The rearrangement joins TRBV25-1 to TRBJ1-2; D unresolved. The ends were cut back, 6 bases at V and 4 bases at J, with 12 bases in the middle. Germline V gene sequence: CDR1 MGHDK, CDR2 SYGVNS. The length of the CDR3 is 13 residues. CDR3 DNA: TGTGCCAGCAGGATGGACGGACGCTATGGCTACACCTTC. Its protein product is CASRMDGRYGYTF.

This clonotype was seen a handful of times. V gene TRBV2 combines with J gene TRBJ2-1; 9 bases fit TRBD1. In germline, CDR1 is SNHLY, CDR2 FYNNEI. CDR3 size: 15 residues. Losses at the gene ends were 6 bases for V and 1 base for J; bases not matched to a gene: 4. The CDR3 DNA sequence: TGTGCCAGCAGCGGACAGGGGATATCCTACAATGAGCAGTTCTTC. It codes for CASSGQGISYNEQFF.

This clonotype was detected a few times. The chain couples TRBV7-8 to TRBJ2-5; D assignment may be TRBD1 or TRBD2 (6 bases each). Trimming removed 5 bases from V and 2 bases from J, with 24 bases in between. The CDR3 totals 18 residues. CDR1 and CDR2 (germline): SGHVS, FQNEAQ. CDR3 DNA: TGTGCCAGCAGCCCCCCGGCTAGGGGGGAATGGAGGCAAGAGACCCAGTACTTC. Protein: CASSPPARGEWRQETQYF.

This clonotype was recorded a few times. V is TRBV29-1 and J is TRBJ2-7; a possible D gene is TRBD1 (6 bases). Germline V gives CDR1 SQVTM, CDR2 ANQGSEA. V lost 7 bases and J 5 bases, leaving 15 bases between the germline ends. The CDR3 is 12 amino acids. This chain's CDR3 is CSASGQSNEQYF. The CDR3 DNA is TGCAGCGCCTCGGGACAATCCAACGAGCAGTACTTC.